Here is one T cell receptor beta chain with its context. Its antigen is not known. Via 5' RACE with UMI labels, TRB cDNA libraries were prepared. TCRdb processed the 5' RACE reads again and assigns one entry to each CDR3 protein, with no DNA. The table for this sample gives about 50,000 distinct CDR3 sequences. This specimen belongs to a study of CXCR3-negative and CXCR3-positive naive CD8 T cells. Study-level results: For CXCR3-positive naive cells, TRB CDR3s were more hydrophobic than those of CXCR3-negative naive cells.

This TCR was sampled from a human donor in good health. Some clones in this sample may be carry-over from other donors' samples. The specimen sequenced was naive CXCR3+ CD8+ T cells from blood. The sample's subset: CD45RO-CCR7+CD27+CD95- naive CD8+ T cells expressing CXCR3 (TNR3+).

CDR3 loop: CASSFRGGSSYEQYF. The chain employs TRBV7-2 and TRBJ2-7; the TRBD1 assignment by TCRdb is unverifiable without DNA. The CDR3 extends over 15 amino acids. Germline V gives CDR1 SGHTA, CDR2 FQGNSA.